Listed below are T cell receptor beta chains from one sample, sequenced in a study of T cell responses to AZD1222 COVID-19 vaccine. Profiled with immunoSEQ multiplex PCR; TCRdb holds only in-frame clones, not every one. The repertoire holds about 140,000 clones, with around 92% as singletons. Here the sequenced sample was peripheral blood, taken 28 days after the second AZD1222 dose. Every receptor here comes from an adult who received the AZD1222 COVID-19 vaccine. Both conserved end residues are trimmed from each CDR3.

J | V | CDR3
TRBJ1-1 | TRBV10-3 | AITKDGGRAEAF
TRBJ2-3 | TRBV4-3 | ASSQDWGFSAPIDTQY
TRBJ2-7 | TRBV6-5 | ASTFTSGISYEQY
TRBJ2-7 | TRBV5-6 | ASSFLRLANTYEQY
TRBJ2-7 | TRBV5-6 | ASSFANPADEQY
TRBJ1-2 | TRBV28 | ASSPPGGGYGYT
TRBJ2-7 | TRBV19 | ASSIAESSGRYEQY
TRBJ1-1 | TRBV4-1 | ASSASRAGTGVPNTEAF
TRBJ1-2 | TRBV7-9 | ASSAESGLSYGYT
TRBJ2-1 | TRBV12-3/TRBV12-4 | ASSRLDNEQF
TRBJ1-1 | TRBV5-1 | ASSGTDTEAF
TRBJ1-2 | TRBV7-8 | ASSPTRVNYGYT
TRBJ1-1 | TRBV7-9 | ASSFPGNTEAF
TRBJ1-5 | TRBV20-1 | SASHQGLNQPQH
TRBJ1-1 | TRBV27 | ASWGRSPNTEAF